These T cell receptor beta chains were read from a single sample in a study of blood T cells in healthy people across ages. TCRdb reanalysed the 5' RACE reads using MiXCR and keeps one entry per CDR3 protein. Among some 710,000 distinct CDR3 sequences listed, about half were seen once. Specimen: blood. The receptors originated from a man at least 80 years old in good health. Both conserved end residues are part of each CDR3. The D gene is left open where the match is weak. Some rows mark clone size as missing; the rest say once, few, many or name a class of expanded clone.

clone_size j_call d_call v_call cdr3_nt cdr3_aa
NA TRBJ1-2 TRBD1 TRBV19 TGTGCCAGTAGTACAACAGGGGGCTCCTATGGCTACACCTTC CASSTTGGSYGYTF
few TRBJ2-5 TRBD2 TRBV6-5 TGTGCCAGCAGTCGTAGGACTAGCGAGGAGACCCAGTACTTC CASSRRTSEETQYF
many TRBJ2-7 NA TRBV5-1 TGCGCCAGCAGCTCGTCCCGTTCCTACGAGCAGTACTTC CASSSSRSYEQYF
many TRBJ2-7 NA TRBV7-8 TGTGCCGGCTCCATGGGGCGAGGCTTGCAGTACTTC CAGSMGRGLQYF
few TRBJ2-7 TRBD2 TRBV20-1 TGCACAACGGGACTAGCGGCAAGGAGCTCCTACGAGCAGTACTTC CTTGLAARSSYEQYF
NA TRBJ2-1 NA TRBV5-1 TGCGCCAGCAGCATCGGACATTTAGGGCAGTTCTTC CASSIGHLGQFF
NA TRBJ1-5 NA TRBV20-1 TGCAGTGCTATTCGCGCAGTGGGCCAGCCCCAGCATTTT CSAIRAVGQPQHF
NA TRBJ1-1 NA TRBV12-3/TRBV12-4 TGTGCCAGCAGTTTAGTACTTCTGAGGAACACTGAAGCTTTCTTT CASSLVLLRNTEAFF
few TRBJ2-5 TRBD1 TRBV29-1 TGCACCACGGAGACAGGGGGTCTCGAGACCCAGTACTTC CTTETGGLETQYF
NA TRBJ2-4 TRBD1 TRBV7-2 TGTGCCAGCAGCTTACAGGGGGTAGGTGGGGCCAAAAACATTCAGTACTTC CASSLQGVGGAKNIQYF
few TRBJ1-2 NA TRBV4-3 TGCGCCAGCAGCCAAGAGAGGGCGGTAACTGGAGGCTACACCTTC CASSQERAVTGGYTF
NA TRBJ1-1 TRBD1 TRBV5-4 TGTGCCAGCAGCTTGGCTCCCGACAGGGGGACTGAAGCTTTCTTT CASSLAPDRGTEAFF
few TRBJ2-1 NA TRBV6-5 TGTGCCAGCACGCCGGCGAGCTCCTACAATGAGCAGTTCTTC CASTPASSYNEQFF
NA TRBJ2-5 NA TRBV29-1 TGCAGCGTGGCGAAACAGGGTCGGGAGACCCAGTACTTC CSVAKQGRETQYF
few TRBJ2-5 NA TRBV7-6 TGTGCCAGCAGCTACCTTCCGGGAGAGACCCAGTACTTC CASSYLPGETQYF
NA TRBJ2-1 NA TRBV28 TGTGCCAGTTTTAGCGGAGCCTACCAAGAGACCCAGTTCTTC CASFSGAYQETQFF
NA TRBJ2-1 NA TRBV27 TGTGCCAGCACCCCCTACGGGGCAAATGAGCAGTTCTTC CASTPYGANEQFF
NA TRBJ2-5 NA TRBV6-1 TGTGCCAGCAGCCCCGTATACCAAGAGACCCAGTACTTC CASSPVYQETQYF
few TRBJ1-4 NA TRBV28 TGTGCCAGCAGTTTAAGGTGGGCGGCTAATGAAAAACTGTTTTTT CASSLRWAANEKLFF
NA TRBJ1-1 NA TRBV11-2 TGTGCCAGCAGCTATGGTACGGGTTATGCTGAAGCTTTCTTT CASSYGTGYAEAFF
NA TRBJ2-1 NA TRBV15 TGTGCCACCAGCAGAGATGAACTAAATTCCTACAATGAGCAGTTCTTC CATSRDELNSYNEQFF
NA TRBJ2-1 NA TRBV28 TGTGCCAGACAAACAGGTACCAATCCCAATGAGCAGTTCTTC CARQTGTNPNEQFF
NA TRBJ2-7 TRBD2 TRBV30 TGTGCCTGGAGTAGGCTAGCGGGCGAGCAGTACTTC CAWSRLAGEQYF
few TRBJ2-7 TRBD2 TRBV29-1 TGCAGCGTTTCCGGTATGACTAGCGGGACCTACGAGCAGTACTTC CSVSGMTSGTYEQYF
few TRBJ2-5 NA TRBV11-2 TGTGCCAGCAGCTTAACAGCTTACCAAGAGACCCAGTACTTC CASSLTAYQETQYF
NA TRBJ2-5 NA TRBV7-9 TGTGCCAGCATTAGGTGGGGGGACAACTACCAAGAGACCCAGTACTTC CASIRWGDNYQETQYF
few TRBJ1-6 NA TRBV20-1 TGCAGTGCCCAAATTTTTTTTGGGCAGGTCGGATCACCCCTCCACTTT CSAQIFFGQVGSPLHF
NA TRBJ2-1 TRBD1 TRBV11-3 TGTGCCAGCAACCTCCGGACAGGCTCCCATGAGCAGTTCTTC CASNLRTGSHEQFF
NA TRBJ2-7 TRBD1 TRBV13 TGTGCCAGCAGCTCCCGACGGGACAGCACTTACGAGCAGTACTTC CASSSRRDSTYEQYF
few TRBJ2-3 NA TRBV20-1 TGCAGTGCTAGAGGAGGGAACAGCCGCACAGATACGCAGTATTTT CSARGGNSRTDTQYF
NA TRBJ2-5 NA TRBV18 TGTGTCAGCTCACCGGGTCTGCGCGATGAGCAGTACTTC CVSSPGLRDEQYF
NA TRBJ2-1 NA TRBV4-2 TGTGCCAGCAGCCAGGGGATCCCAGTCTACAATGAGCAGTTCTTC CASSQGIPVYNEQFF
few TRBJ1-4 NA TRBV21-1 TGTGCCAGCAGCAAACTAGGGGTGGCAACTAATGAAAAACTGTTTTTT CASSKLGVATNEKLFF
few TRBJ2-3 NA TRBV20-1 TGCAGTATTGCGGGTAAAGAGGGAGCAGATACGCAGTATTTT CSIAGKEGADTQYF
few TRBJ2-7 NA TRBV29-1 TGCAGCGTTAAGAGGGCTCCCTACGAGCAGTACTTC CSVKRAPYEQYF
NA TRBJ2-6 NA TRBV18 TGTGCCAGCTCACCGAAGGGGTCTATGGCTGGGGCCAACGTCCTGACTTTC CASSPKGSMAGANVLTF
NA TRBJ1-6 NA TRBV6-6 TGTGCCAGCAGTTACTCATCGACCCAAAGGAATAATTCACCCCTCCACTTT CASSYSSTQRNNSPLHF
few TRBJ2-1 NA TRBV4-3 TGCGCCAGCAGCCAAGATACAGGTGTGAGGGACTACAATGAGCAGTTCTTC CASSQDTGVRDYNEQFF
NA TRBJ2-2 TRBD1 TRBV30 TGTGCCTGGAGTGTCCGACAGGGGGGTACCGGGGAGCTGTTTTTT CAWSVRQGGTGELFF
NA TRBJ2-3 TRBD1 TRBV20-1 TGCAGTGCTCAAGACAGGGTCCTAGGCACAGATACGCAGTATTTT CSAQDRVLGTDTQYF
NA TRBJ2-1 TRBD2 TRBV29-1 TGCAGCGTAAGGCTAGCGGGAGGACAAAACTACAATGAGCAGTTCTTC CSVRLAGGQNYNEQFF
NA TRBJ2-5 TRBD1 TRBV4-2 TGTGCCAGCAGCCAAGTCCACGGGACAGGGATTGTAGAGACCCAGTACTTC CASSQVHGTGIVETQYF
NA TRBJ2-3 NA TRBV28 TGTGCCAGCAGAAGTACCCATACGCAGTATTTT CASRSTHTQYF
NA TRBJ2-5 NA TRBV12-3/TRBV12-4 TGTGCCAGCAGTTTATCACCACAGCAAGAGACCCAGTACTTC CASSLSPQQETQYF
once TRBJ2-7 TRBD2 TRBV12-3/TRBV12-4 TGTGCCAGCAGTCTAGGACTAGGCTCCGAGCAGTACTTC CASSLGLGSEQYF
NA TRBJ2-2 NA TRBV11-3 TGTGCCAGCAGCCCAAGGCGGGACGGCCTTTCCGGGGAGCTGTTTTTT CASSPRRDGLSGELFF
NA TRBJ2-3 NA TRBV27 TGTGCCAGCAGTTCCCCCGAGCACGCGGGGACAGATACGCAGTATTTT CASSSPEHAGTDTQYF
NA TRBJ1-5 NA TRBV20-1 TGCAGTGCTAGAGTGGAGCGTGACAGGATCGGATGGAGCAATCAGCCCCAGCATTTT CSARVERDRIGWSNQPQHF
few TRBJ2-1 NA TRBV20-1 TGCAGTGCTAGGGAGCTAGCGCCTTACAATGAGCAGTTCTTC CSARELAPYNEQFF
many TRBJ2-7 TRBD2 TRBV20-1 TGCAGTGCTGGGCCCCGGGAGGGTTTCTACGAGCAGTACTTC CSAGPREGFYEQYF